Presented here are 16 T cell receptor beta chains from one specimen sequenced in a study of neurological immune-mediated disorders. One entry per CDR3 protein results from TCRdb running MiXCR on the 5' RACE reads. The sample holds 45,000 to 70,000 distinct CDR3 sequences, approximately 4.1% seen once. Material: PBMCs. All receptors come from a man over 45 with multiple sclerosis.

In its sample, this clonotype was seen many times. The chain carries TRBV28 and TRBJ1-5; TRBD1 might be the D (5 bases). CDR1 and CDR2 from the germline V gene are MDHEN and SYDVKM. The V gene lost 8 bases and the J gene lost 6 bases, with 17 bases spanning the gap. This CDR3 has 14 amino acids. CDR3 residues: CASRGRVRSQPQHF. The CDR3 nucleotides are TGTGCCAGCCGCGGCAGGGTTCGTAGTCAGCCCCAGCATTTT.

This clonotype was counted only a few times. The rearrangement links TRBV7-9 to TRBJ2-7; D not resolved. Trimming took off 3 bases at V and 0 bases at J, with 12 bases between the two ends. There are 15 residues in the CDR3. Germline V gene data show CDR1 as SEHNR and CDR2 as FQNEAQ (reference sequence). CDR3 residues: CASSFQDGISYEQYF. CDR3 nucleotide sequence: TGTGCCAGCAGCTTCCAGGACGGAATCTCCTACGAGCAGTACTTC.

The table lists this clonotype with many counts. This chain joins TRBV5-1 and TRBJ2-1; 8 bases are a match to TRBD2. The CDR3 loop spans 15 amino acids. Germline V gene sequence: CDR1 SGHRS, CDR2 YFSETQ. Trimming removed 4 bases from V and 1 base from J; junction bases left unmatched: 4. The CDR3 spells CASSIREGSYNEQFF. The CDR3 DNA reads TGCGCCAGCAGCATCCGGGAGGGGTCCTACAATGAGCAGTTCTTC.

This clonotype was seen ten or more times. V gene TRBV12-3 or TRBV12-4 combines with J gene TRBJ2-5, with TRBD2 identical over 12 bases. J was trimmed by 3 bases and V by 5 bases; bases with no gene match: 4. The CDR3 loop spans 15 amino acids. CDR3 coding DNA: TGTGCCAGCAGTCCACGGACTAGCGGGAAAGAGACCCAGTACTTC. This codes for CASSPRTSGKETQYF.

This clonotype was detected ten times or more. The rearrangement uses TRBV4-1 and TRBJ2-4; TRBD1 agrees at 8 bases. This CDR3 region has 15 residues. V lost 7 bases and J lost 3; bases outside the gene matches: 8. Per germline, CDR1 MGHRA and CDR2 YSYEKL. This chain's CDR3 is CASKSGQGDKNIQYF. In nucleotides, the CDR3 is TGCGCCAGCAAAAGCGGACAGGGCGACAAAAACATTCAGTACTTC.

Ten or more counts support this clonotype. The rearrangement joins TRBV3-1 to TRBJ2-7, with 7 bases fitting TRBD1. Germline V lookup: CDR1 LGHDT, CDR2 YNNKEL (reference sequence). This CDR3 is built from 14 residues. J lost 3 bases, V lost 4 bases, and 6 bases had no gene match. CDR3 DNA sequence: TGTGCCAGCAGCCGGGGGACAGCAAACTACGAGCAGTACTTC. Translation gives CASSRGTANYEQYF.

This clonotype has a count of ten or more. This rearrangement joins TRBV7-3 to TRBJ2-1; TRBD2 agrees at 7 bases. CDR1 is SGHTA and CDR2 is FQGTGA in the germline V gene. CDR3 size: 15 residues. With 3 bases clipped from V and 3 bases from J, the junction kept 5 bases outside the gene matches. The CDR3 nucleotides read TGTGCCAGCAGCTTTGGACTAGAATTCTACAATGAGCAGTTCTTC. Translation: CASSFGLEFYNEQFF.

Ten or more counts support this clonotype. This chain uses TRBV20-1 with TRBJ1-1; D remains ambiguous. Germline CDR1 and CDR2: DFQATT and SNEGSKA (reference sequence). Trimming left V 2 bases short and J 0 bases short, with 16 bases between. The CDR3 runs 16 residues. CDR3 DNA sequence: TGCAGTGCTAGATCACGCCTCCAGGCCCTGAACACTGAAGCTTTCTTT. Translating gives CSARSRLQALNTEAFF.

This clonotype was seen ten or more times. The gene calls are TRBV2 and TRBJ1-5; unclear D gene. With 5 bases removed from V and 3 bases from J, the gap between germline ends came to 14 bases. Germline V lookup: CDR1 SNHLY, CDR2 FYNNEI. The CDR3 length is 15 residues. CDR3 in amino acids: CASSLRTGLNQPQHF. CDR3 in DNA: TGTGCCAGCAGTCTTAGGACGGGCCTCAATCAGCCCCAGCATTTT.

V and J are TRBV5-1 and TRBJ1-6; D ambiguous. The CDR3 runs 15 residues. Germline V gene sequence: CDR1 SGHRS, CDR2 YFSETQ. Between the trimmed V and J ends, which lost 0 bases and 9 bases, there was a span of 13 bases. CDR3 in DNA: TGCGCCAGCAGCTTGGGGGCCCGTACGGGTTCACCCCTCCACTTT. This sequence encodes CASSLGARTGSPLHF.

There are a few counts of this clonotype. The genes are TRBV11-2 and TRBJ2-7, with 7 bases fitting TRBD2. The CDR3 covers 12 residues. The V gene end was trimmed by 1 base and the J gene end by 6 bases; junction bases not matched to a gene: 0. CDR1 is SGHAT and CDR2 is FQNNGV in the germline V gene. CDR3 nucleotides: TGTGCCAGCAGCTTAGGGGGGGGCGAGCAGTACTTC. Translation: CASSLGGGEQYF.

This clonotype appeared many times. The chain recombines TRBV15 with TRBJ1-5; maybe TRBD1 (6 bases). Germline CDR1 is LNHNV and CDR2 is YYDKDF (reference sequence). The V gene lost 3 bases and the J gene lost 5 bases, with 14 bases spanning the gap. The CDR3 has 15 amino acids. CDR3 loop: CATSRRQEPYQPQHF. In nucleotides, the CDR3 is TGTGCCACCAGCAGGAGACAGGAACCCTATCAGCCCCAGCATTTT.

This clonotype was seen ten or more times. V and J are TRBV29-1 and TRBJ2-3, with TRBD2 matching over 7 bases. CDR1 is SQVTM and CDR2 is ANQGSEA in the germline V gene. CDR3 length: 14 residues. V was clipped by 6 bases and J by 3 bases; unmatched bases: 9. This CDR3 reads CSVRLASVTDTQYF. The CDR3 DNA reads as TGCAGCGTCCGACTAGCCTCGGTGACAGATACGCAGTATTTT.

This clonotype was seen only a few times. Given a much more abundant clone one base away, this may be a read error. The CDR3 bases are TGCAGTGCTACTACAGCCCCGACAGGGTCGAAAGAGCAGTACTTC. Its translation is CSATTAPTGSKEQYF. This chain joins TRBV20-1 and TRBJ2-7, with TRBD1 matching over 7 bases. V lost 4 bases and J lost 7; bases outside the gene matches: 16. The germline V gene encodes CDR1 DFQATT and CDR2 SNEGSKA (reference sequence). The length of the CDR3 is 15 residues.

This clonotype was seen only a few times. The V gene is TRBV29-1, the J gene TRBJ2-5; D gene ambiguous. The V and J ends lost 6 bases and 4 bases respectively, with 15 bases between them. Germline CDR1 is SQVTM and CDR2 is ANQGSEA. The CDR3 sequence is 13 residues long. CDR3 region: CSVAALGSETQYF. The CDR3 region has the DNA TGCAGCGTAGCAGCCCTAGGGTCAGAGACCCAGTACTTC.

The chain has TRBV20-1 and TRBJ2-7; 8 bases are a match to TRBD1. The germline gives CDR1 DFQATT, CDR2 SNEGSKA (reference sequence). The J segment lost 6 bases and the V segment lost 5 bases, leaving 9 bases of the junction unmatched. The CDR3 runs 13 residues. The DNA for the CDR3 is TGCAGTGCTCCCAGGACAGGGCGGACCGAGCAGTACTTC. Translation: CSAPRTGRTEQYF.